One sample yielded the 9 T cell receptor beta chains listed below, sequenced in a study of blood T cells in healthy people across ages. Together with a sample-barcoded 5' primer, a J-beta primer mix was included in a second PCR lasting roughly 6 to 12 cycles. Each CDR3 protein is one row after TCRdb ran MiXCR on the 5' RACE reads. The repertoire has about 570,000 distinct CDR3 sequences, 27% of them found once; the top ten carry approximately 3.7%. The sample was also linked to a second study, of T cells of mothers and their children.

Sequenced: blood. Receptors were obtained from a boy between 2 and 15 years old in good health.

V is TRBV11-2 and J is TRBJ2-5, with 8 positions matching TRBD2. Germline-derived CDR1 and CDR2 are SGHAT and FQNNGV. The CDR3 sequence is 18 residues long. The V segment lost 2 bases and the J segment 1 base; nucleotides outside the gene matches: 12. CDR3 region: CASSLRGAGGFTQETQYF. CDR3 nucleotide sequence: TGTGCCAGCAGCTTAAGGGGGGCGGGAGGTTTCACCCAAGAGACCCAGTACTTC.

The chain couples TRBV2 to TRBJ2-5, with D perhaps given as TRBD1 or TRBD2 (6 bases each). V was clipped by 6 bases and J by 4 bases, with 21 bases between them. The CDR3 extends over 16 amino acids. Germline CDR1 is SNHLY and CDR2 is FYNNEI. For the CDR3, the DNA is TGTGCCAGCAGCCACAACGGGGGCCGGGGAGGAGAGACCCAGTACTTC. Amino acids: CASSHNGGRGGETQYF. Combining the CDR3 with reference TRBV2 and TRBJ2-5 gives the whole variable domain EPEVTQTPSHQVTQMGQEVILRCVPISNHLYFYWYRQILGQKVEFLVSFYNNEISEKSEIFDDQFSVERPDGSNFTLKIRSTKLEDSAMYFCASSHNGGRGGETQYFGPGTRLLVL.

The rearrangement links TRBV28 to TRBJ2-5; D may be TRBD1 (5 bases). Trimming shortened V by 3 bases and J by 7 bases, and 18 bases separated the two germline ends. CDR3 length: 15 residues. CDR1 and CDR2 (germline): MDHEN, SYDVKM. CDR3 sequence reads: CASSFRGPLVGTQYF. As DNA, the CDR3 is TGTGCCAGCAGTTTTAGGGGCCCACTCGTGGGGACCCAGTACTTC.

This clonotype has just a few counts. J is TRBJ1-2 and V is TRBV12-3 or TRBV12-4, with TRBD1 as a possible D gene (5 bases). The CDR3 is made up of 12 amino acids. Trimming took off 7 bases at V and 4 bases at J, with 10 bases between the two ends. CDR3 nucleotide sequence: TGTGCCAGCACCCTGGGGCTCTATGGCTACACCTTC. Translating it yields CASTLGLYGYTF.

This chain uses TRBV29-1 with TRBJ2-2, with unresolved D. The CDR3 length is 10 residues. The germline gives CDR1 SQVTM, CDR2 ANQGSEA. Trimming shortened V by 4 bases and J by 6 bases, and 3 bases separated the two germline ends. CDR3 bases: TGCAGCGTTGTAGCCGGGGAGCTGTTTTTT. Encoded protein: CSVVAGELFF.

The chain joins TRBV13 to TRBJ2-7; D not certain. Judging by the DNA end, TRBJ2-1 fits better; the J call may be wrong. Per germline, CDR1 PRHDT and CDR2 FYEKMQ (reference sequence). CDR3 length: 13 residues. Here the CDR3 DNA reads TGTGCCAGCAGCGCCCTAGATGGCGATGAGCAGTTCTTC. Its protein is CASSALDGDEQFF.

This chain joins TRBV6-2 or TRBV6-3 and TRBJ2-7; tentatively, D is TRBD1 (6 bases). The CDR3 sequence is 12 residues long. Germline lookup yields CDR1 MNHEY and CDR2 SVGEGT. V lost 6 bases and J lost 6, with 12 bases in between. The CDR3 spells CASRQGFIEQYF. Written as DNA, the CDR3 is TGTGCCAGCAGACAGGGCTTTATCGAGCAGTACTTC.

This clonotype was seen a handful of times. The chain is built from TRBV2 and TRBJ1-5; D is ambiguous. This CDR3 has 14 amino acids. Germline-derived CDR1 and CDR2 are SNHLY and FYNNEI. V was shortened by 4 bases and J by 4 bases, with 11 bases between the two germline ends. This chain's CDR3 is CASSVEGRNQPQHF. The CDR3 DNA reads TGTGCCAGCAGTGTGGAGGGTCGGAATCAGCCCCAGCATTTT.

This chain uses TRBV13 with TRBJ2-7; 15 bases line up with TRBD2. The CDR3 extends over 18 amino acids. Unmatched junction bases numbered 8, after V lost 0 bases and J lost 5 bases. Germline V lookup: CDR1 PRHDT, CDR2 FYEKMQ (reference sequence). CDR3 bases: TGTGCCAGCAGCTTAGGCAGACGGACTAGCGGGAGGGACCACGAGCAGTACTTC. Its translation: CASSLGRRTSGRDHEQYF. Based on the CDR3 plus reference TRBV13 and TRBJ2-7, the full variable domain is AAGVIQSPRHLIKEKRETATLKCYPIPRHDTVYWYQQGPGQDPQFLISFYEKMQSDKGSIPDRFSAQQFSDYHSELNMSSLELGDSALYFCASSLGRRTSGRDHEQYFGPGTRLTVT.